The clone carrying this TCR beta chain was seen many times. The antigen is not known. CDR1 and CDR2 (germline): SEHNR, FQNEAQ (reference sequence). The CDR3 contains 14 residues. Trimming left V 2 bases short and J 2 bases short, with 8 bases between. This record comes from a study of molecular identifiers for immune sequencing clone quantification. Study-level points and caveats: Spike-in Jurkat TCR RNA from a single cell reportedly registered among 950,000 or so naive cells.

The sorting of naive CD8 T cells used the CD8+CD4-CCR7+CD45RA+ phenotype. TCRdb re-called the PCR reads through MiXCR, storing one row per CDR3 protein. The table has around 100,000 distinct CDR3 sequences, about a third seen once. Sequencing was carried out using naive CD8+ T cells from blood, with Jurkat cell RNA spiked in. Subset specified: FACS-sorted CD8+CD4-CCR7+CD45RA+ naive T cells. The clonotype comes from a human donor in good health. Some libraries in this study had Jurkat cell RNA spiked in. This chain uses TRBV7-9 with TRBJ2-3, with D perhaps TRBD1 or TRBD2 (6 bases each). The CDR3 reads CASSLRGPTDTQYF. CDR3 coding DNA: TGTGCCAGCAGCTTACGGGGGCCCACAGATACGCAGTATTTT.